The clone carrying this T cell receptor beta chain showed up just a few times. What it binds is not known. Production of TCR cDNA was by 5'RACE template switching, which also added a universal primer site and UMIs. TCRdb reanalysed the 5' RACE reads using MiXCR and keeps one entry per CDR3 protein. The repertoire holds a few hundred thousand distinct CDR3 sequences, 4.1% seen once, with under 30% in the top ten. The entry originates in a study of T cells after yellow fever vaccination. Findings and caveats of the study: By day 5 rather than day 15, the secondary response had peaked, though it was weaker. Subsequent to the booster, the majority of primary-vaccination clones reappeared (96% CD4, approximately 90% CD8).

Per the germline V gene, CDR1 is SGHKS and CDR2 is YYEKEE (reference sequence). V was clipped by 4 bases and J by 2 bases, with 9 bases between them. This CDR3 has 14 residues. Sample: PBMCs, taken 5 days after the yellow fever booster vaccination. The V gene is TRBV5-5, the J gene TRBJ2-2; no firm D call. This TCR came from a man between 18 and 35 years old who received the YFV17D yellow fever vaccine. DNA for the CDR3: TGTGCCAGCAGCCTTAGGTTTAACACCGGGGAGCTGTTTTTT. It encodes CASSLRFNTGELFF. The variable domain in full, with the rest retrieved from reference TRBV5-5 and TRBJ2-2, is DAGVTQSPTHLIKTRGQQVTLRCSPISGHKSVSWYQQVLGQGPQFIFQYYEKEERGRGNFPDRFSARQFPNYSSELNVNALLLGDSALYLCASSLRFNTGELFFGEGSRLTVL.